Sequencing of this T cell receptor (beta chain) was carried out in a study of identical twins. Regarding the study as a whole: Weaker excess twin sharing was seen among beta out-of-frame sequences. Models underpredicted monozygotic twin sharing of out-of-frame TCR alpha. Invariant MAIT and iNKT cells are populations that could partly confound zero-insertion analyses.

The CDR3 sequence is 16 residues long. V was clipped by 2 bases and J by 4 bases; unmatched bases: 6. This clonotype was observed many times. Its specificity is not known. The authors used template switching to add a universal primer site and gave cDNA unique molecular identifiers. TCRdb processed the 5' RACE reads anew with MiXCR; each CDR3 protein has one entry. The profile shows 700,000 to 950,000 distinct CDR3 sequences, approximately 13% of them singletons. In addition, the sample was reused for a study of yellow fever vaccine responses in identical twins.

The sample taken for sequencing was PBMCs. The chain has TRBV12-3 or TRBV12-4 and TRBJ2-4; 9 bases are shared with TRBD1. This receptor was taken from a woman younger than 35 in good health. The CDR3 spells CASSLIGGQGKNIQYF. CDR3 in DNA: TGTGCCAGCAGTTTAATAGGCGGACAGGGGAAAAACATTCAGTACTTC.